This note documents a single T cell receptor (beta chain) sequence. The sample belongs to a study of PD-L1 blockade in urothelial cancer. Study details: Treatment start was followed by blood analysis at 3 weeks (second dose) and again at 6 weeks. There were a median of around 140,000 T cells in blood samples.

As for time point: pretreatment peripheral blood. Patients had urothelial carcinoma that was locally advanced or metastatic. Between 1 and 8 samples, pretreatment and on-treatment, were given by each patient. Assay used: immunoSEQ multiplex PCR; TCRdb lists only in-frame clones, some missing. The data show about 87,000 clones, around 83% seen once. J was trimmed by 5 bases and V by 3 bases; bases with no gene match: 3. The CDR3 has 14 residues. Germline V gene data show CDR1 as LGHNA and CDR2 as YSLEER. The chain couples TRBV4-3 to TRBJ1-3, with TRBD1 matching over 8 bases. The clonotype comes from a man between 60 and 70 years old with urothelial cancer. The sequences come from PBMCs, collected around atezolizumab (anti-PD-L1) treatment. CDR3 DNA sequence: TGCGCCAGCAGCCACCGGACAGGGCGAAACACCATATATTTT. It specifies CASSHRTGRNTIYF.